These T cell receptor beta chains were read from a single sample in a study of CD8+ T cells in alopecia areata. The repertoire was sequenced with immunoSEQ multiplex PCR; TCRdb's copy has only in-frame clones and lacks some. Among 90,000 to 100,000 clones listed, around 38% were seen once. The sample comprised CD4+ T cells sorted from blood. The receptors shown here come from a human donor with alopecia areata. Each CDR3 is given with its conserved first and last residue. D genes are given only for firm matches. Expanded clones are given a class, and other clones once, few, many or no size at all.

j_call: TRBJ1-5
v_call: TRBV30
clone_size: .
d_call: .
cdr3_aa: CAWSPDTSIQPQHF
cdr3_nt: TGTGCCTGGAGTCCCGACACAAGCATTCAGCCCCAGCATTTT

j_call: TRBJ2-3
v_call: TRBV4-1
clone_size: .
d_call: TRBD2
cdr3_aa: CASSRTSGSLDTQYF
cdr3_nt: TGCGCCAGCAGCCGAACTAGCGGGAGTCTAGATACGCAGTATTTT

j_call: TRBJ2-3
v_call: TRBV30
clone_size: .
d_call: .
cdr3_aa: CACRRDRSTDTQYF
cdr3_nt: TGTGCCTGCCGCCGGGACCGTTCCACAGATACGCAGTATTTT

j_call: TRBJ2-5
v_call: TRBV7-9
clone_size: few
d_call: .
cdr3_aa: CASTLLHQETQYF
cdr3_nt: TGTGCCAGCACCCTTCTACACCAAGAGACCCAGTACTTC

j_call: TRBJ2-1
v_call: TRBV7-2
clone_size: few
d_call: .
cdr3_aa: CASSFGVRGGNEQFF
cdr3_nt: TGTGCCAGCAGCTTTGGTGTCAGGGGGGGCAATGAGCAGTTCTTC

j_call: TRBJ2-3
v_call: TRBV5-1
clone_size: .
d_call: TRBD2
cdr3_aa: CASSSSAGASTDTQYF
cdr3_nt: TGCGCCAGCAGCTCTTCAGCGGGGGCGAGCACAGATACGCAGTATTTT

j_call: TRBJ2-3
v_call: TRBV11-2
clone_size: .
d_call: TRBD2
cdr3_aa: CASSFRLAGGRTDTQYF
cdr3_nt: TGTGCCAGCAGCTTCCGACTAGCGGGGGGGCGCACAGATACGCAGTATTTT

j_call: TRBJ2-6
v_call: TRBV23-1
clone_size: few
d_call: .
cdr3_aa: CASSPRGSTNSGANVLTF
cdr3_nt: TGCGCCAGCAGTCCTAGGGGGTCTACTAACTCTGGGGCCAACGTCCTGACTTTC

j_call: TRBJ2-2
v_call: TRBV5-1
clone_size: .
d_call: .
cdr3_aa: CASTRREGRNTGELFF
cdr3_nt: TGCGCCAGCACGCGCAGGGAAGGAAGAAACACCGGGGAGCTGTTTTTT

j_call: TRBJ1-5
v_call: TRBV5-1
clone_size: .
d_call: .
cdr3_aa: CASSLVGDQPQHF
cdr3_nt: TGCGCCAGCAGCTTGGTCGGGGATCAGCCCCAGCATTTT

j_call: TRBJ2-5
v_call: TRBV20-1
clone_size: few
d_call: .
cdr3_aa: CSANTGETQYF
cdr3_nt: TGCAGTGCTAATACAGGGGAGACCCAGTACTTC

j_call: TRBJ2-7
v_call: TRBV18
clone_size: once
d_call: .
cdr3_aa: CASSPGTEGEQYF
cdr3_nt: TGTGCCAGCTCACCAGGGACCGAGGGCGAGCAGTACTTC

j_call: TRBJ1-4
v_call: TRBV28
clone_size: .
d_call: .
cdr3_aa: CASSADSGLAGKLFF
cdr3_nt: TGTGCCAGCAGTGCCGACAGTGGGCTGGCGGGAAAACTGTTTTTT

j_call: TRBJ2-5
v_call: TRBV5-1
clone_size: few
d_call: .
cdr3_aa: CASSLGEEVETQYF
cdr3_nt: TGCGCCAGCAGCTTGGGGGAAGAAGTGGAGACCCAGTACTTC

j_call: TRBJ1-2
v_call: TRBV5-1
clone_size: .
d_call: .
cdr3_aa: CASSVPIGYGYTF
cdr3_nt: TGCGCCAGCAGCGTACCTATAGGCTATGGCTACACCTTC

j_call: TRBJ2-7
v_call: TRBV29-1
clone_size: few
d_call: .
cdr3_aa: CSVAGFLSYEQYF
cdr3_nt: TGCAGCGTTGCAGGGTTCCTCTCCTACGAGCAGTACTTC

j_call: TRBJ2-1
v_call: TRBV2
clone_size: few
d_call: TRBD2
cdr3_aa: CASSLRAGGTNEQFF
cdr3_nt: TGTGCCAGCAGCCTAAGAGCGGGGGGGACGAATGAGCAGTTCTTC

j_call: TRBJ2-2
v_call: TRBV10-2
clone_size: .
d_call: .
cdr3_aa: CASSEIPPGLAGELFF
cdr3_nt: TGCGCCAGCAGTGAGATCCCTCCGGGACTGGCCGGGGAGCTGTTTTTT

j_call: TRBJ2-3
v_call: TRBV7-2
clone_size: .
d_call: .
cdr3_aa: CASSLRSNADTQYF
cdr3_nt: TGTGCCAGCAGCTTACGTAGCAACGCAGATACGCAGTATTTT

j_call: TRBJ2-5
v_call: TRBV5-1
clone_size: .
d_call: TRBD1
cdr3_aa: CASSVAVGQGQETQYF
cdr3_nt: TGCGCCAGCAGCGTCGCGGTGGGACAGGGGCAAGAGACCCAGTACTTC

j_call: TRBJ2-3
v_call: TRBV7-3
clone_size: few
d_call: TRBD1
cdr3_aa: CASSYQGQGTTDTQYF
cdr3_nt: TGTGCCAGCAGCTACCAGGGACAGGGGACGACAGATACGCAGTATTTT

j_call: TRBJ2-3
v_call: TRBV30
clone_size: .
d_call: .
cdr3_aa: CAWSVSVDTQYF
cdr3_nt: TGTGCCTGGAGTGTATCGGTGGATACGCAGTATTTT

j_call: TRBJ2-7
v_call: TRBV7-9
clone_size: few
d_call: .
cdr3_aa: CASSLGRQVSSYEQYF
cdr3_nt: TGTGCCAGCAGCTTGGGGCGACAGGTCAGCTCCTACGAGCAGTACTTC

j_call: TRBJ2-1
v_call: TRBV4-1
clone_size: medium-sized
d_call: .
cdr3_aa: CASRAGVYNEQFF
cdr3_nt: TGCGCCAGCAGGGCAGGGGTCTACAATGAGCAGTTCTTC

j_call: TRBJ2-5
v_call: TRBV6-5
clone_size: once
d_call: .
cdr3_aa: CASSHFEETQYF
cdr3_nt: TGTGCCAGCAGTCACTTCGAAGAGACCCAGTACTTC

j_call: TRBJ2-7
v_call: TRBV7-2
clone_size: .
d_call: TRBD2
cdr3_aa: CASSLTRLAGEGYEQYF
cdr3_nt: TGTGCCAGCAGCTTAACCCGACTAGCGGGAGAAGGCTACGAGCAGTACTTC

j_call: TRBJ1-4
v_call: TRBV29-1
clone_size: .
d_call: TRBD1
cdr3_aa: CSVWTGGDEKLFF
cdr3_nt: TGCAGCGTTTGGACAGGGGGGGATGAAAAACTGTTTTTT

j_call: TRBJ2-6
v_call: TRBV30
clone_size: few
d_call: .
cdr3_aa: CAWTERGSGANVLTF
cdr3_nt: TGTGCCTGGACGGAAAGGGGAAGTGGGGCCAACGTCCTGACTTTC

j_call: TRBJ2-7
v_call: TRBV27
clone_size: .
d_call: .
cdr3_aa: CASSLTPPKGPLSYEQYF
cdr3_nt: TGTGCCAGCAGTCTAACTCCACCTAAAGGGCCACTTTCCTACGAGCAGTACTTC

j_call: TRBJ2-7
v_call: TRBV6-6
clone_size: .
d_call: TRBD2
cdr3_aa: CASSYGLAGSYEQYF
cdr3_nt: TGTGCCAGCAGTTACGGGCTAGCGGGCTCCTACGAGCAGTACTTC

j_call: TRBJ2-5
v_call: TRBV5-4
clone_size: few
d_call: TRBD2
cdr3_aa: CASSPTSTSVGETQYF
cdr3_nt: TGTGCCAGCAGCCCGACTAGTACTAGCGTGGGAGAGACCCAGTACTTC

j_call: TRBJ2-3
v_call: TRBV20-1
clone_size: .
d_call: .
cdr3_aa: CSATTDTQYF
cdr3_nt: TGCAGTGCCACCACAGATACGCAGTATTTT

j_call: TRBJ2-7
v_call: TRBV27
clone_size: .
d_call: .
cdr3_aa: CASRKQNYEQYF
cdr3_nt: TGTGCCAGCAGAAAACAGAACTACGAGCAGTACTTC

j_call: TRBJ2-7
v_call: TRBV28
clone_size: .
d_call: .
cdr3_aa: CASSFVGEQYF
cdr3_nt: TGTGCCAGCAGTTTCGTAGGGGAGCAGTACTTC

j_call: TRBJ2-7
v_call: TRBV5-1
clone_size: .
d_call: TRBD1
cdr3_aa: CASSLSLTGQGAYEQYF
cdr3_nt: TGCGCCAGCAGCTTGTCATTGACAGGACAGGGGGCCTACGAGCAGTACTTC

j_call: TRBJ1-6
v_call: TRBV9
clone_size: .
d_call: .
cdr3_aa: CASSVRQENSPLHF
cdr3_nt: TGTGCCAGCAGCGTCAGACAGGAGAATTCACCCCTCCACTTT

j_call: TRBJ2-1
v_call: TRBV5-7
clone_size: few
d_call: .
cdr3_aa: CASSLAGTGECLEQFF
cdr3_nt: TGTGCCAGCAGCTTGGCCGGGACCGGGGAATGTTTGGAGCAGTTCTTC

j_call: TRBJ2-5
v_call: TRBV7-6
clone_size: .
d_call: .
cdr3_aa: CASSSEETQYF
cdr3_nt: TGTGCCAGCAGTTCCGAAGAGACCCAGTACTTC

j_call: TRBJ2-2
v_call: TRBV28
clone_size: .
d_call: .
cdr3_aa: CASSSLTGRLLGYTGELFF
cdr3_nt: TGTGCCAGCAGTTCACTGACCGGGAGACTCCTTGGATATACCGGGGAGCTGTTTTTT